This entry lists 6 T cell receptor beta chains sequenced from one sample in a study of the immune and genomic landscape of osteosarcoma. Here immunoSEQ multiplex PCR was the method, and the copy in TCRdb shows in-frame clones only, minus some. The table lists some 5,000 clones, about 80% of them singletons. Poor-prognosis osteosarcoma patients supplied post-treatment primary, local recurrence and metastasis tumor specimens. The sample comprised osteosarcoma tumor tissue from the lung. The receptors here all came from a human donor with osteosarcoma.

The chain recombines TRBV7-9 with TRBJ1-4, with TRBD1 matching 8 bases. Germline V CDR1 and CDR2: SEHNR, FQNEAQ (reference sequence). V was pared by 8 bases and J by 4 bases, with 3 bases of the junction left unmatched. The CDR3 has 13 amino acids. The CDR3 region is CASSDRVNEKLFF. The DNA of the CDR3 is TGTGCCAGCTCGGACAGGGTTAATGAAAAACTGTTTTTT.

J is TRBJ2-7 and V is TRBV5-4; the D is unclear. The V gene's germline CDR1 is SGHNT and CDR2 YYREEE (reference sequence). The CDR3 loop spans 15 amino acids. The V end lost 4 bases, the J end lost 0 bases, and 14 bases lay between the germline ends. CDR3 sequence: CASSQQLTVSYEQYF. For the CDR3, the DNA is TGTGCCAGCAGCCAGCAACTTACAGTCTCCTACGAGCAGTACTTC.

This clone was recorded once. The chain combines TRBV5-6 with TRBJ2-3, with D possibly being TRBD1 (6 bases). From germline, CDR1 is SGHDT and CDR2 YYEEEE. The CDR3 contains 16 residues. Trimming took off 4 bases at V and 8 bases at J, with 23 bases between the two ends. The chain's CDR3 is CASSQTGRPLGGTQYF. As DNA, the CDR3 is TGTGCCAGCAGCCAGACAGGACGGCCATTAGGAGGTACGCAGTATTTT. Full variable domain (missing parts from reference TRBV5-6 and TRBJ2-3): DAGVTQSPTHLIKTRGQQVTLRCSPKSGHDTVSWYQQALGQGPQFIFQYYEEEERQRGNFPDRFSGHQFPNYSSELNVNALLLGDSALYLCASSQTGRPLGGTQYFGPGTRLTVL.

J is TRBJ2-1 and V is TRBV27, with TRBD2 matching 9 bases. The V segment lost 0 bases and the J segment 5 bases; nucleotides outside the gene matches: 8. Germline V lookup: CDR1 MNHEY, CDR2 SMNVEV (reference sequence). The CDR3 is 17 amino acids. The CDR3 nucleotides read TGTGCCAGCAGTTTATCAGGGTCTAGCGGGGCCAACAATGAGCAGTTCTTC. Protein: CASSLSGSSGANNEQFF.

The rearrangement uses TRBV19 and TRBJ2-7; D is uncertain. There are 14 residues in the CDR3. Germline V CDR1 and CDR2: LNHDA, SQIVND (reference sequence). The V end lost 9 bases, the J end lost 5 bases, and 20 bases lay between the germline ends. The CDR3 sequence: CARAPHPRADEQYF. The CDR3, as DNA: TGTGCCAGGGCCCCACACCCAAGAGCCGACGAGCAGTACTTC.

This clone was picked up a small number of times. V is TRBV5-1 and J is TRBJ2-7; perhaps TRBD1 as D (6 bases). The germline V gene encodes CDR1 SGHRS and CDR2 YFSETQ. The CDR3 totals 14 residues. The ends were cut back, 2 bases at V and 6 bases at J, with 15 bases in the middle. The CDR3 loop reads CASSFVQGEGEQYF. CDR3 DNA sequence: TGCGCCAGCAGCTTTGTACAGGGCGAGGGCGAGCAGTACTTC. Supplemented by reference TRBV5-1 and TRBJ2-7, the full variable domain reads KAGVTQTPRYLIKTRGQQVTLSCSPISGHRSVSWYQQTPGQGLQFLFEYFSETQRNKGNFPGRFSGRQFSNSRSEMNVSTLELGDSALYLCASSFVQGEGEQYFGPGTRLTVT.